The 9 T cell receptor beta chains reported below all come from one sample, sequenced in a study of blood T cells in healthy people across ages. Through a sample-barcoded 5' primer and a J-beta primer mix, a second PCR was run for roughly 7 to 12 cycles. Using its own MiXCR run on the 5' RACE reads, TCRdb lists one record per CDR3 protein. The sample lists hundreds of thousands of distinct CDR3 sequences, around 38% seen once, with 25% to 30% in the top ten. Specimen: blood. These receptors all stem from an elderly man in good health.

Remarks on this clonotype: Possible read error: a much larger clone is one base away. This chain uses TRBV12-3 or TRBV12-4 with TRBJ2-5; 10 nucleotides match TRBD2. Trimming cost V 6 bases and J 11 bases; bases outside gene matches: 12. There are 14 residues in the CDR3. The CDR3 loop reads CASSSSGRAHEQYF. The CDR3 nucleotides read TGTGCCAGCAGCTCCAGCGGGAGGGCCCATGAGCAGTACTTC.

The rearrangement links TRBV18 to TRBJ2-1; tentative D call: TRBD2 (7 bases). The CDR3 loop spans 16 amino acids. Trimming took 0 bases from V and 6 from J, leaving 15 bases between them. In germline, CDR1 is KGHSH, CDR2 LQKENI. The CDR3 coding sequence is TGTGCCAGCTCACCACCGGGAGGGGGAAGGGTCAATGAGCAGTTCTTC. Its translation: CASSPPGGGRVNEQFF.

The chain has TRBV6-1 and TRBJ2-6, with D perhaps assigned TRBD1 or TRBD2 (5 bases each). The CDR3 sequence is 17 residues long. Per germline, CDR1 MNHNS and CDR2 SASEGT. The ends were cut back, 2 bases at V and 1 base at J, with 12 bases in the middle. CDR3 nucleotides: TGTGCCAGCAGTGAACGGGGACGTGGGTCTGGGGCCAACGTCCTGACTTTC. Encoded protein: CASSERGRGSGANVLTF.

The CDR3 bases are TGTGCCAGCAGTTTAAGAAGGGGGCCTCTCGGATCACCCCTCCACTTT. Residues: CASSLRRGPLGSPLHF. The chain recombines TRBV27 with TRBJ1-6, with TRBD1 matching 7 bases. The CDR3 has 16 residues. Germline assignment: CDR1 MNHEY and CDR2 SMNVEV (reference sequence). V shed 2 bases, J shed 10 bases, and the junction held 11 bases outside the gene matches.

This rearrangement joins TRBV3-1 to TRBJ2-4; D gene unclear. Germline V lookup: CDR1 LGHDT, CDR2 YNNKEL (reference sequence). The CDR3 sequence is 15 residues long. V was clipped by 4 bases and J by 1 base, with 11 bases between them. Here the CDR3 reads CASSPRHAAKNIQYF. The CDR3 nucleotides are TGTGCCAGCAGCCCCCGACACGCGGCCAAAAACATTCAGTACTTC.

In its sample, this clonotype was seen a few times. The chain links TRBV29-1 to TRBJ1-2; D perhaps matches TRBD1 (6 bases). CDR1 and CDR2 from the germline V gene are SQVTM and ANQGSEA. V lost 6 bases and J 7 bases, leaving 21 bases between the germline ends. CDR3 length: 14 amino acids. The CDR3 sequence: CSVGISRTVRGYTF. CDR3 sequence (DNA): TGCAGCGTGGGGATTTCAAGGACAGTTCGTGGCTACACCTTC.

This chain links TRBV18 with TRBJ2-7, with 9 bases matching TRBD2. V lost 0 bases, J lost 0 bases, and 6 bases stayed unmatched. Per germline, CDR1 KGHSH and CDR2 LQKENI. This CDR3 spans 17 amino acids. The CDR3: CASSPPVSGGISYEQYF. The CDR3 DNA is TGTGCCAGCTCACCACCGGTGAGCGGGGGGATCTCCTACGAGCAGTACTTC. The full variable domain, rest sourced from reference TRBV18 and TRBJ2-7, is NAGVMQNPRHLVRRRGQEARLRCSPMKGHSHVYWYRQLPEEGLKFMVYLQKENIIDESGMPKERFSAEFPKEGPSILRIQQVVRGDSAAYFCASSPPVSGGISYEQYFGPGTRLTVT.

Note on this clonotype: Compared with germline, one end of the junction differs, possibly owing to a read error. The CDR3 loop is CSARDRTVGGDTRYF. The DNA for the CDR3 is TGCAGTGCTAGAGATCGGACAGTGGGAGGTGATACGCGGTATTTT. This chain joins TRBV20-1 and TRBJ2-3, with D perhaps given as TRBD1 or TRBD2 (6 bases each). Germline CDR1 reads DFQATT; CDR2 reads SNEGSKA (reference sequence). The CDR3 is 15 residues long.

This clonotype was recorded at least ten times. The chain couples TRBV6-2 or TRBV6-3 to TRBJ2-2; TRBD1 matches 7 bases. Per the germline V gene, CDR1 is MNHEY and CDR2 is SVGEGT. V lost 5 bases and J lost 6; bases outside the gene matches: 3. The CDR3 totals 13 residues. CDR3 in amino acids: CASSRGGPGELFF. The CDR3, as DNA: TGTGCCAGCAGTAGAGGGGGCCCCGGGGAGCTGTTTTTT.